There are a few counts of the clone carrying this T cell receptor (beta chain). What it recognizes is unknown. These data are taken from a study of T-cell memory formation after mild COVID-19. Study conclusions and caveats: CD4/CD8 balance held among clones contracting day 15 to 85, and later expanders leaned CD4+. SARS-CoV-2 specificity of second-wave clones peaking day 37 was unconfirmed. Contracting CD4+ clones were located mainly in CM and EM, and CD8+ clones in EMRA.

The 5'RACE method, run with constant-segment primers, produced TCR alpha and TCR beta cDNA libraries (carrying sample barcodes and UMIs). TCRdb itself ran the 5' RACE reads through MiXCR, one entry per CDR3 protein. This sample yields 120,000 to 150,000 distinct CDR3 sequences, of which 11% to 15% are seen a single time; under 30% belongs to the top ten. CDR3 size: 15 residues. Germline lookup yields CDR1 DFQATT and CDR2 SNEGSKA (reference sequence). The V gene end was trimmed by 0 bases and the J gene end by 2 bases; junction bases not matched to a gene: 5. The chain joins TRBV20-1 to TRBJ2-3, with 7 bases matching TRBD2. The sequenced sample consisted of PBMCs or a T cell subset sorted from them (not recorded which). This receptor was obtained from an adult woman who had mild COVID-19 (a few samples of this study predate the infection). Cell type and time point are not known. CDR3 nucleotide sequence: TGCAGTGCTAGAGATATAGCGGGCCCCACAGATACGCAGTATTTT. Residues: CSARDIAGPTDTQYF.